This T cell receptor (beta chain) appears in the sequencing data of a study of cytomegalovirus exposure and HLA in healthy donors. On this clone: Its antigen remains unknown. Within the sample, other DNA sequences also encode this same CDR3.

Primers included in the PCR were 60 Vbeta and 13 Jbeta primers. Generated by immunoSEQ multiplex PCR, the TCRdb table keeps only in-frame clones and is missing some. This sample carries 130,000 to 150,000 clones, around three quarters of them seen once, and the ten largest clones take 6.5% to 8%. CDR1 is SEHNR and CDR2 is FQNEAQ in the germline V gene (reference sequence). CDR3 size: 16 residues. V was clipped by 4 bases and J by 3 bases; unmatched bases: 3. Findings and caveats of the study: A previous analysis found most TCR beta V segments productive roughly 90% or roughly 30% of the time.

This sequence joins TRBV7-9 and TRBJ2-3; TRBD2 matches 14 bases. The sequenced sample consisted of PBMCs. This receptor was taken from a middle-aged woman in good health and CMV-seropositive. CDR3 protein: CASSSRLAGGTDTQYF. The CDR3 nucleotides read TGTGCCAGCAGCTCAAGACTAGCGGGGGGGACAGATACGCAGTATTTT.